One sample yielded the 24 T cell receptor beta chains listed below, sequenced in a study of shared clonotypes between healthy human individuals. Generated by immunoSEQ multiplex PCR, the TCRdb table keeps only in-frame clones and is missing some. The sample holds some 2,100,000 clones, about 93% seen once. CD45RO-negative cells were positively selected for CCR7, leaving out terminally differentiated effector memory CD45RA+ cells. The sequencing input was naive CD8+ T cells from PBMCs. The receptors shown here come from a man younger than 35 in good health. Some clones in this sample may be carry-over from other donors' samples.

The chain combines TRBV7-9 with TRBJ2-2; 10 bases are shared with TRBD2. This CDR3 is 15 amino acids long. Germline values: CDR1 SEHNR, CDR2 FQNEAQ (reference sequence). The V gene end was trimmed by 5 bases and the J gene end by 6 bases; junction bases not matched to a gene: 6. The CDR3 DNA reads TGTGCCAGCAGCCTTCTAGCGGGAGTTGCCGGGGAGCTGTTTTTT. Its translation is CASSLLAGVAGELFF.

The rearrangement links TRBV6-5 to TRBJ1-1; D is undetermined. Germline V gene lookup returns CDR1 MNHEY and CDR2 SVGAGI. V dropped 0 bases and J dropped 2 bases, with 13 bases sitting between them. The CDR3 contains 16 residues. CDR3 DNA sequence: TGTGCCAGCAGTTACTCGAAGGCAGTTGGAAACACTGAAGCTTTCTTT. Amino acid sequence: CASSYSKAVGNTEAFF.

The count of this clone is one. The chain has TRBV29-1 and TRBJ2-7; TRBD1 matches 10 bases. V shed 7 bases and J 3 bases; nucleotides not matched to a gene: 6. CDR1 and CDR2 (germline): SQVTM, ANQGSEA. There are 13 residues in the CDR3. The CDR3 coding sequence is TGCAGCGCATGGGGACAGGGGCTCTACGAGCAGTACTTC. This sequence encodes CSAWGQGLYEQYF.

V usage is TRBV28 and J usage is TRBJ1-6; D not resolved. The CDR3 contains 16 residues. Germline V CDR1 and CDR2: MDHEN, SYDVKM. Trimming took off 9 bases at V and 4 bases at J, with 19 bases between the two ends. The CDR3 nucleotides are TGTGCCAGTGCCCCCTCCGGCGGGGATTATAATTCACCCCTCCACTTT. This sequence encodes CASAPSGGDYNSPLHF. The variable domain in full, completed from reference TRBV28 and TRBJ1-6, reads DVKVTQSSRYLVKRTGEKVFLECVQDMDHENMFWYRQDPGLGLRLIYFSYDVKMKEKGDIPEGYSVSREKKERFSLILESASTNQTSMYLCASAPSGGDYNSPLHFGNGTRLTVT.

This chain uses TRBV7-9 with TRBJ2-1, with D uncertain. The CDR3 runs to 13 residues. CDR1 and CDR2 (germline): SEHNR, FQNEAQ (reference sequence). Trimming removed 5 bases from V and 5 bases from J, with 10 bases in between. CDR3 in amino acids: CASSEDPNNEQFF. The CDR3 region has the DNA TGTGCCAGCAGCGAAGACCCAAACAATGAGCAGTTCTTC.

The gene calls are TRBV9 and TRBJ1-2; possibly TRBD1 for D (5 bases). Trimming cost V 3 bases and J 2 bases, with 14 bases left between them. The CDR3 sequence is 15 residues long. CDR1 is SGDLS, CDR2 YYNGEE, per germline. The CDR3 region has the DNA TGTGCCAGCAGCGCCAACAGGATGGAGAACTATGGCTACACCTTC. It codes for CASSANRMENYGYTF.

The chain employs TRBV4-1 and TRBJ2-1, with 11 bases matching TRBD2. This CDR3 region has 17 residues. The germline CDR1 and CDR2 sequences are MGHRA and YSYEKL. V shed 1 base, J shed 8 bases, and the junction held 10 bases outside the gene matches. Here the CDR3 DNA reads TGCGCCAGCAGCCAAGGGCTGACTAGCGGGAAAGTCTATGAGCAGTTCTTC. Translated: CASSQGLTSGKVYEQFF.

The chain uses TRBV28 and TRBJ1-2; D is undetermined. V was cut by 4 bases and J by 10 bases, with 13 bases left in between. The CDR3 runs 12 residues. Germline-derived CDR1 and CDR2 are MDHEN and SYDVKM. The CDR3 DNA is TGTGCCAGCAGTTCAGGTCGAGAGGACTACACCTTC. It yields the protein CASSSGREDYTF.

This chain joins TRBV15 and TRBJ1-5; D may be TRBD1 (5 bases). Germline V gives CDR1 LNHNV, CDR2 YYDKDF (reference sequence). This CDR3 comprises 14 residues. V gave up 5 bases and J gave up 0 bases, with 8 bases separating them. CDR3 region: CATSGAYSNQPQHF. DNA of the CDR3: TGTGCCACCAGCGGGGCTTATAGCAATCAGCCCCAGCATTTT.

This CDR3 is CASTPIPGNTEAFF. The DNA of the CDR3 is TGTGCCAGCACCCCAATCCCCGGGAACACTGAAGCTTTCTTT. J is TRBJ1-1 and V is TRBV28; D is undetermined. The CDR3 loop spans 14 amino acids. Germline V gene lookup returns CDR1 MDHEN and CDR2 SYDVKM. V was cut by 7 bases and J by 1 base, with 13 bases left in between.

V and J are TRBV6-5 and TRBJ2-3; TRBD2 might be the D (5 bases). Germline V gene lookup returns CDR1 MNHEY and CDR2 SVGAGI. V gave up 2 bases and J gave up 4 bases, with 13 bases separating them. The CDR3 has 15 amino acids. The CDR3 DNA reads TGTGCCAGCAGTTACGAGGGTGGGTGGGCAGATACGCAGTATTTT. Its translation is CASSYEGGWADTQYF.

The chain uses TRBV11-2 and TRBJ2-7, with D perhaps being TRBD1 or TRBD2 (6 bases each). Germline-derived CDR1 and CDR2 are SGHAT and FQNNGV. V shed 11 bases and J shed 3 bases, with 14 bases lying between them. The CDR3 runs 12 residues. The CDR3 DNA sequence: TGTGCCGTGGGGAAGGGGGGCTACGAGCAGTACTTC. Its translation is CAVGKGGYEQYF.

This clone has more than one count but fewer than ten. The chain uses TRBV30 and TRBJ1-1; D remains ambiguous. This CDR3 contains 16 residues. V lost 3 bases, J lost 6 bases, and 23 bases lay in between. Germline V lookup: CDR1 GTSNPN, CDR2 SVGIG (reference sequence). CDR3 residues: CAWSHGIWPATSEAFF. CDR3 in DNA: TGTGCCTGGAGCCATGGGATTTGGCCAGCAACATCTGAAGCTTTCTTT.

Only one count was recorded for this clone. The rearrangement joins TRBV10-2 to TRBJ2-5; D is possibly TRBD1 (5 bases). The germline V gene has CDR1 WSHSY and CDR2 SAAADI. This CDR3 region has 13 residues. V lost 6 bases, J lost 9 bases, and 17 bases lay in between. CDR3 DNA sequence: TGCGCCAGCAGCCGGACATCCCCCATGGCCCAGTACTTC. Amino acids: CASSRTSPMAQYF.

The CDR3 protein is CASMSGLNTEAFF. DNA for the CDR3: TGTGCCAGCATGAGCGGCCTAAACACTGAAGCTTTCTTT. The chain joins TRBV28 to TRBJ1-1; D uncertain. The CDR3 has 13 amino acids. Trimming left V 7 bases short and J 2 bases short, with 11 bases between. Per germline, CDR1 MDHEN and CDR2 SYDVKM.

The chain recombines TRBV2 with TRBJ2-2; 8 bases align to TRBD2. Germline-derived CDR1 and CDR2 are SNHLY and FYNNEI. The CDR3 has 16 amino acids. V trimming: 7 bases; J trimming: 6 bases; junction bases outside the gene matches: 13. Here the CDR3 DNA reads TGTGCCAGCAATAAGATTGGGACTAGTCTTCCCGGGGAGCTGTTTTTT. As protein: CASNKIGTSLPGELFF.

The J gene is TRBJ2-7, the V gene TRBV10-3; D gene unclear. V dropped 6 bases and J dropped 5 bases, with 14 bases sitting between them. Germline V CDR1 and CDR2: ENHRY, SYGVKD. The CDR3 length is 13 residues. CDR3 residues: CAISRAVVDEQYF. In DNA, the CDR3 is TGTGCCATCAGCCGAGCTGTGGTCGACGAGCAGTACTTC.

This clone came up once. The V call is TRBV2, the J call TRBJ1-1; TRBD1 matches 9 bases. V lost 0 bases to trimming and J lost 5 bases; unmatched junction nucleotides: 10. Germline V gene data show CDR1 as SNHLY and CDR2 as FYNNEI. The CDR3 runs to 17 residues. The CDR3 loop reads CASSEAVDRGLKTEAFF. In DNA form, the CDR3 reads TGTGCCAGCAGTGAAGCGGTGGACAGGGGCCTTAAAACTGAAGCTTTCTTT.

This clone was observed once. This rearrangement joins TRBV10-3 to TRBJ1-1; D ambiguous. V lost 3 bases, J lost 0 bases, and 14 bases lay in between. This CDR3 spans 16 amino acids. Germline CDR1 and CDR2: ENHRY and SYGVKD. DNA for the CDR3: TGTGCCATCAGTGACTCACCACCGGGCATGAACACTGAAGCTTTCTTT. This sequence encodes CAISDSPPGMNTEAFF.

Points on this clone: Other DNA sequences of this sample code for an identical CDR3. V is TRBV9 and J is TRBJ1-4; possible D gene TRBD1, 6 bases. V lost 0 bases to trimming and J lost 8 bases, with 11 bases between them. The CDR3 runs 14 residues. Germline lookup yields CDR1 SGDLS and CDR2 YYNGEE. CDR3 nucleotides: TGTGCCAGCAGCGTAGCCGGGGGCAGGGAAAAACTGTTTTTT. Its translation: CASSVAGGREKLFF.

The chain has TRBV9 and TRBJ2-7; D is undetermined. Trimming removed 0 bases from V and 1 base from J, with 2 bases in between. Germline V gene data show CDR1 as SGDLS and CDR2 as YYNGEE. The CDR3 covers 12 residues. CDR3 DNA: TGTGCCAGCAGCGTAGCGTCCTACGAGCAGTACTTC. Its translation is CASSVASYEQYF.

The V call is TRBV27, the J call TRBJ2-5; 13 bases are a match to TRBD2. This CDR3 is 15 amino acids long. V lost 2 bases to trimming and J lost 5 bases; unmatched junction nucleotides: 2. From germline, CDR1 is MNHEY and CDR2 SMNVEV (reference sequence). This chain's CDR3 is CASSLGTSGTETQYF. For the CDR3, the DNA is TGTGCCAGCAGTTTAGGGACTAGCGGGACGGAGACCCAGTACTTC.

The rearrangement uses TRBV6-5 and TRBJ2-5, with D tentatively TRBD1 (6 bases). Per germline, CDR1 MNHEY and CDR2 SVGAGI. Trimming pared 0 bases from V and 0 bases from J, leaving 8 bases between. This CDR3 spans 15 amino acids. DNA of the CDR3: TGTGCCAGCAGTTACTCTTGGACAGACCAAGAGACCCAGTACTTC. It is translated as CASSYSWTDQETQYF.

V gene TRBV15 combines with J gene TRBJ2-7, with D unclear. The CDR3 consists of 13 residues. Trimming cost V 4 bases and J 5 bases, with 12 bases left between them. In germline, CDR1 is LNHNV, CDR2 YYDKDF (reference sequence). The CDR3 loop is CATSTDRFNEQYF. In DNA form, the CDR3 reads TGTGCCACCAGCACAGACCGATTCAACGAGCAGTACTTC.